A selection of T cell receptor beta chains follows, all from one sample in a study of identical twins. TCRdb re-analysed the 5' RACE reads in MiXCR, keeping a single row per CDR3 protein. The sample has about 240,000 distinct CDR3 sequences; approximately 7.9% are singletons. The sample also formed part of further work on yellow fever vaccine responses in identical twins.

The sequenced sample was CD8+ T cells sorted from blood. The receptors here all came from a woman in her late teens or twenties in good health. Each CDR3 is given with its conserved first and last residue. Each record gives: V gene, J gene, clone size, D gene, CDR3 DNA, CDR3 protein. The D gene is left open where the match is weak. Part of the rows lack a size; the others show once, few, many or a class for expanded clones.

v_gene: TRBV3-1; j_gene: TRBJ2-1; abundance: NA; d_gene: NA; CDR3nt: TGTGCCAGCAGCCAAGGTGATTTCATCTATGAGCAGTTCTTC; CDR3aa: CASSQGDFIYEQFF
v_gene: TRBV10-3; j_gene: TRBJ2-7; abundance: few; d_gene: NA; CDR3nt: TGTGCCATCAGTGTTGGGGACTCCTACGAGCAGTACTTC; CDR3aa: CAISVGDSYEQYF
v_gene: TRBV27; j_gene: TRBJ1-4; abundance: many; d_gene: TRBD1; CDR3nt: TGTGCCAGCAGTCTCCCACACAGGGGCTTTGAAGAAAAACTGTTTTTT; CDR3aa: CASSLPHRGFEEKLFF
v_gene: TRBV11-1; j_gene: TRBJ2-1; abundance: few; d_gene: TRBD2; CDR3nt: TGTGCCAGCAGCTTTTCTAGCGGAGTAAACAATGAGCAGTTCTTC; CDR3aa: CASSFSSGVNNEQFF
v_gene: TRBV4-1; j_gene: TRBJ2-7; abundance: few; d_gene: TRBD2; CDR3nt: TGCGCCAGCAGCCAAGCACTAGCGGGAGTACACGAGCAGTACTTC; CDR3aa: CASSQALAGVHEQYF
v_gene: TRBV3-1; j_gene: TRBJ2-5; abundance: many; d_gene: NA; CDR3nt: TGTGCCAGCAGCCAACTGTCGAGTAGCGGTCCTCAAGAGACCCAGTACTTC; CDR3aa: CASSQLSSSGPQETQYF
v_gene: TRBV12-3/TRBV12-4; j_gene: TRBJ2-7; abundance: few; d_gene: TRBD1; CDR3nt: TGTGCCAGCAGTCTCCGGGACAGGGACCACGAGCAGTACTTC; CDR3aa: CASSLRDRDHEQYF
v_gene: TRBV15; j_gene: TRBJ2-5; abundance: NA; d_gene: NA; CDR3nt: TGTGCCACCACCCCAGGGGAGGAAGAGACCCAGTACTTC; CDR3aa: CATTPGEEETQYF
v_gene: TRBV2; j_gene: TRBJ2-7; abundance: few; d_gene: TRBD2; CDR3nt: TGTGCCATCAGTCCTTCCCTTGGTAGCGGGAGAGGGACCTACGAGCAGTACTTC; CDR3aa: CAISPSLGSGRGTYEQYF
v_gene: TRBV2; j_gene: TRBJ2-2; abundance: few; d_gene: NA; CDR3nt: TGTGCCGGGTTTGAGGATGGGGAGCTGTTTTTT; CDR3aa: CAGFEDGELFF
v_gene: TRBV20-1; j_gene: TRBJ1-5; abundance: few; d_gene: NA; CDR3nt: TGCAGTGCTAGAGATCGGACCCCGGATCAGCCCCAGCATTTT; CDR3aa: CSARDRTPDQPQHF
v_gene: TRBV20-1; j_gene: TRBJ2-1; abundance: NA; d_gene: NA; CDR3nt: TGCAGTGCTGTCCCGGGGAACCCTTACAATGAGCAGTTCTTC; CDR3aa: CSAVPGNPYNEQFF
v_gene: TRBV12-3/TRBV12-4; j_gene: TRBJ1-1; abundance: many; d_gene: NA; CDR3nt: TGTGCCAGCAGCGGGGCGGACACTGAAGCTTTCTTT; CDR3aa: CASSGADTEAFF
v_gene: TRBV20-1; j_gene: TRBJ2-1; abundance: NA; d_gene: NA; CDR3nt: TGCAGTGCTAGAGATTTGCTAGCTCACAATGAGCAGTTCTTC; CDR3aa: CSARDLLAHNEQFF